The rows below give T cell receptor beta chains drawn from one sample of a study of shared clonotypes between healthy human individuals. Method: immunoSEQ multiplex PCR; TCRdb's copy keeps in-frame clones and lacks some. The data show some 740,000 clones, 90% to 95% seen once. Sequenced sample: naive CD8+ T cells sorted from blood. Source of these receptors: a man younger than 45 in good health. Each CDR3 is given with its conserved first and last residue. The D gene is left open where the match is weak.

V	D	J	CDR3	DNA
TRBV28	.	TRBJ2-7	CASSFQGTGVYEQYF	TGTGCCAGCAGTTTCCAGGGGACGGGCGTGTACGAGCAGTACTTC
TRBV15	.	TRBJ2-7	CATSKGVEQYF	TGTGCCACCAGCAAAGGGGTCGAGCAGTACTTC
TRBV11-2	.	TRBJ2-1	CASSLGRDEQFF	TGTGCCAGCAGCTTAGGAAGGGATGAGCAGTTCTTC
TRBV29-1	.	TRBJ2-7	CSVRAGPYEQYF	TGCAGCGTGAGAGCAGGGCCCTACGAGCAGTACTTC
TRBV7-6	TRBD2	TRBJ2-1	CASSPRTSGAYDNEQFF	TGTGCCAGCAGCCCTCGGACTAGCGGGGCCTATGACAATGAGCAGTTCTTC
TRBV19	.	TRBJ2-1	CASSIGGYYNEQFF	TGTGCCAGTAGTATAGGAGGGTACTACAATGAGCAGTTCTTC
TRBV10-2	.	TRBJ1-1	CASSDTHRNTEAFF	TGCGCCAGCAGTGACACCCACAGGAACACTGAAGCTTTCTTT
TRBV14	.	TRBJ1-2	CASSPGDRPGFYHGYTF	TGTGCCAGCAGCCCAGGGGACCGGCCGGGGTTTTATCATGGCTACACCTTC
TRBV7-9	TRBD2	TRBJ2-2	CASSSMTSSSGELFF	TGTGCCAGCAGCTCTATGACTAGCAGTTCCGGGGAGCTGTTTTTT
TRBV28	.	TRBJ2-1	CASSLIVIPIEQTSSYNEQFF	TGTGCCAGCAGTTTAATTGTTATCCCCATCGAACAGACGAGCTCCTACAATGAGCAGTTCTTC
TRBV10-3	TRBD2	TRBJ2-1	CAISEPTSGSWAGLNNEQFF	TGTGCCATCAGTGAGCCTACTAGCGGGAGTTGGGCCGGGCTAAACAATGAGCAGTTCTTC
TRBV27	TRBD2	TRBJ2-5	CASSQLAGGLFDETQYF	TGTGCCAGCAGCCAACTAGCGGGAGGGCTTTTTGACGAGACCCAGTACTTC
TRBV5-1	.	TRBJ2-3	CASSLGVSSTDTQYF	TGCGCCAGCAGCTTAGGAGTCTCTAGCACAGATACGCAGTATTTT
TRBV29-1	TRBD1	TRBJ2-1	CSVPVSGGNEQFF	TGCAGCGTGCCGGTGTCAGGGGGCAATGAGCAGTTCTTC